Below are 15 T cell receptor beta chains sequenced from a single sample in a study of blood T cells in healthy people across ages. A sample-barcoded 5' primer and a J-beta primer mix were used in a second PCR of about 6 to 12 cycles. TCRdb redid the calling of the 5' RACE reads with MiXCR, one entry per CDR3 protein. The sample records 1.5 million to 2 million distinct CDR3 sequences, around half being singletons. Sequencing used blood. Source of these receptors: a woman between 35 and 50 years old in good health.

For the CDR3, the DNA is TGTGCCAGCAGCTTAGCAAAGGGACAGCCCCAGCATTTT. Translating gives CASSLAKGQPQHF. The chain uses TRBV7-2 and TRBJ1-5, with D unclear. The V end was cut by 0 bases, the J end by 7 bases, with 7 bases between. Germline CDR1 reads SGHTA; CDR2 reads FQGNSA. The CDR3 is 13 residues long.

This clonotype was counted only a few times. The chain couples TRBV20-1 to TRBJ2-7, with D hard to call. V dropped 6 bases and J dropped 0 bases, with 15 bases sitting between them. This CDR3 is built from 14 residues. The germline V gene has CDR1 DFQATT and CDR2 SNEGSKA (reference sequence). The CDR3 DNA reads TGCAGTGCCCCTCGTTCCTCTAGCTCCTACGAGCAGTACTTC. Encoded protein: CSAPRSSSSYEQYF.

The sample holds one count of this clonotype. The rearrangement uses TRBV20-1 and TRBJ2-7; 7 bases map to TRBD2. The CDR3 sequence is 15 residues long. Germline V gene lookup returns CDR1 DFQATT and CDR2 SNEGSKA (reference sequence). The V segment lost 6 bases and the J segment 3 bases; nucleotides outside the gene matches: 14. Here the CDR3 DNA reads TGCAGTGCCACAAAAACGGGGGGAAACAACTACGAGCAGTACTTC. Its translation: CSATKTGGNNYEQYF.

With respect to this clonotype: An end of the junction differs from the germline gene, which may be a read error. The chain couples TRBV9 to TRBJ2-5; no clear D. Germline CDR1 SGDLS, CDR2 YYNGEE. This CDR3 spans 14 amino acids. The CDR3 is CASSVAALQEAQYF. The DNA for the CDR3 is TGTGCCAGCAGCGTAGCTGCACTACAAGAGGCCCAGTACTTC. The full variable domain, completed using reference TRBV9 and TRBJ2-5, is DSGVTQTPKHLITATGQRVTLRCSPRSGDLSVYWYQQSLDQGLQFLIQYYNGEERAKGNILERFSAQQFPDLHSELNLSSLELGDSALYFCASSVAALQEAQYFGPGTRLLVL.

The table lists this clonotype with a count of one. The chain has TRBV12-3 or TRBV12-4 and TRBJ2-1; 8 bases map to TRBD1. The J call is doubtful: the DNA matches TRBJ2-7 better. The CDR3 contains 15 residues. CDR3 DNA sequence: TGTGCCAGCAGTTTTTGGACCGGGACAGGTAATGAGCAGTACTTC. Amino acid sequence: CASSFWTGTGNEQYF.

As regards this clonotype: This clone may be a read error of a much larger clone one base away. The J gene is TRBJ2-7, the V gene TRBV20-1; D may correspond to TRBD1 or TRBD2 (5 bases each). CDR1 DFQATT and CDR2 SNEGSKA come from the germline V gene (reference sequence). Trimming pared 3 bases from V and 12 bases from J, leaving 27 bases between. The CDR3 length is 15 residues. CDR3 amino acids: CSASTMIQRGETRYF. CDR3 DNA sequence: TGCAGTGCTAGTACGATGATACAGCGAGGGGAGACCCGGTACTTC.

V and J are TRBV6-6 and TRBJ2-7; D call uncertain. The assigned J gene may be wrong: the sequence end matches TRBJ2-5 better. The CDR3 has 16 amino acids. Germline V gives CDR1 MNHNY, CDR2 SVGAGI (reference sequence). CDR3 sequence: CASSPLGTGLKETQYF. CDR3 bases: TGTGCCAGCAGTCCATTGGGCACTGGATTAAAAGAGACCCAGTACTTC.

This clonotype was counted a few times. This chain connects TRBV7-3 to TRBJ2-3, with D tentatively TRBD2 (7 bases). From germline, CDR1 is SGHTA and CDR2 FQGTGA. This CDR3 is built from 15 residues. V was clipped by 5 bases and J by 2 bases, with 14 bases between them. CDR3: CASSKSGGNTDTQYF. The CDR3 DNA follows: TGTGCCAGCAGCAAATCGGGGGGCAACACAGATACGCAGTATTTT.

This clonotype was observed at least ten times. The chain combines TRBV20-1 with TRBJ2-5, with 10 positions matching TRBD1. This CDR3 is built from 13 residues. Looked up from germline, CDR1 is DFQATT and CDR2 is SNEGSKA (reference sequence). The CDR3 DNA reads TGCAGCGCGAGGACAGGGGGTGTTGAGACCCAGTACTTC. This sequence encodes CSARTGGVETQYF.

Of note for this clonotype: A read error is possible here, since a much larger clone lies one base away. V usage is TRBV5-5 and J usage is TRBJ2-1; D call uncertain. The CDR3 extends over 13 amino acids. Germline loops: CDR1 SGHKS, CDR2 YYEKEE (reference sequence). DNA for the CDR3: TGTGCCAACAGCTTGGACCCGAACGGTGAGCAGTTCTTC. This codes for CANSLDPNGEQFF.

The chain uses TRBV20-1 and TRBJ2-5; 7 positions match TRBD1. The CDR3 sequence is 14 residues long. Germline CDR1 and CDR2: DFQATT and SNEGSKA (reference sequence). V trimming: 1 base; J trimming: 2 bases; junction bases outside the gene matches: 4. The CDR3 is CSARGVTGQETQYF. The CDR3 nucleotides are TGCAGTGCTAGAGGGGTGACAGGGCAAGAGACCCAGTACTTC.

CDR3 nucleotides: TGTGCCAGCAGCTTAGTGGCAGGGGGTTCAGGGGCACCCCTCCACTTT. It yields the protein CASSLVAGGSGAPLHF. The chain combines TRBV7-2 with TRBJ1-6; 7 positions match TRBD1. V gave up 1 base and J gave up 11 bases; unmatched junction bases: 11. The germline CDR1 and CDR2 sequences are SGHTA and FQGNSA. This CDR3 has 16 residues. The complete variable domain, with remaining parts taken from reference TRBV7-2 and TRBJ1-6, reads GAGVSQSPSNKVTEKGKDVELRCDPISGHTALYWYRQSLGQGLEFLIYFQGNSAPDKSGLPSDRFSAERTGGSVSTLTIQRTQQEDSAVYLCASSLVAGGSGAPLHFGNGTRLTVT.

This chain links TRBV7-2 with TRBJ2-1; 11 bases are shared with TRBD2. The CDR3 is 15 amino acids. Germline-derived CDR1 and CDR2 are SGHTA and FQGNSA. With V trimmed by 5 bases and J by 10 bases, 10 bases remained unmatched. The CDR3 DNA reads TGTGCCAGCAGCGCGGGACTAGCGGTGTTCGGGGAGCAGTTCTTC. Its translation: CASSAGLAVFGEQFF.

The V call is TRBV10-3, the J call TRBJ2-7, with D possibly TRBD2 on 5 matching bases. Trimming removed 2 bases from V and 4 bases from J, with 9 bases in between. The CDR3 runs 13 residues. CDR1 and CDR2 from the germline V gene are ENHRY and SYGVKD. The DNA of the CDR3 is TGTGCCATCAGTGAGAGGACTTTGTACGAGCAGTACTTC. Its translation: CAISERTLYEQYF.

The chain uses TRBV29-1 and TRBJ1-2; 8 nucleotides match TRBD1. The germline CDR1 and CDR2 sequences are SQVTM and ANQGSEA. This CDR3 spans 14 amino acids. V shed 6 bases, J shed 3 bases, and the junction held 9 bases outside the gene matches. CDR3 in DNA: TGCAGCGTCGGACAGGGTTCGGTGGACTATGGCTACACCTTC. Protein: CSVGQGSVDYGYTF.